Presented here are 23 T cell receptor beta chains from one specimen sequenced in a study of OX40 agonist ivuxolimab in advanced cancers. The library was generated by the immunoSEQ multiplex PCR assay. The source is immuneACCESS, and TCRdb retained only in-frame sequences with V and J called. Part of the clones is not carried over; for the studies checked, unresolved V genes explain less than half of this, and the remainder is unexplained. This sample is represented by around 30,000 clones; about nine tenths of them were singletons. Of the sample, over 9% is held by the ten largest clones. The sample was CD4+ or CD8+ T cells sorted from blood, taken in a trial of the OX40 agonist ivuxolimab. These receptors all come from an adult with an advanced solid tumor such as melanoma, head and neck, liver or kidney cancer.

The CDR3 protein is CASSLAGQGADEQFF. CDR3 nucleotides: TGTGCCAGCAGTTTGGCGGGACAGGGGGCTGATGAGCAGTTCTTC. The rearrangement links TRBV27 to TRBJ2-1; 12 positions agree with TRBD1. V lost 3 bases to trimming and J lost 8 bases; unmatched junction nucleotides: 5. From germline, CDR1 is MNHEY and CDR2 SMNVEV (reference sequence). This CDR3 is 15 amino acids long.

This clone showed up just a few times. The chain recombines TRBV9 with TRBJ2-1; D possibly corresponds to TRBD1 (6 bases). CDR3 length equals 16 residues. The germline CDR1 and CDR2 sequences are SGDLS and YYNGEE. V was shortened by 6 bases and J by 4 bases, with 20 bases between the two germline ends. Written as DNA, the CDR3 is TGTGCCAGCACCCACGGAAGGGATACAGGGTACAATGAGCAGTTCTTC. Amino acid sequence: CASTHGRDTGYNEQFF.

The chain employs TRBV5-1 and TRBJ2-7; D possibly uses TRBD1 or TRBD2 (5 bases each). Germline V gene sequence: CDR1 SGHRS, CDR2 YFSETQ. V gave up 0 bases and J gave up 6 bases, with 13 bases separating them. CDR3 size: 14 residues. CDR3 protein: CASSLAGTSIEQYF. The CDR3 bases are TGCGCCAGCAGCTTGGCAGGGACGAGTATCGAGCAGTACTTC.

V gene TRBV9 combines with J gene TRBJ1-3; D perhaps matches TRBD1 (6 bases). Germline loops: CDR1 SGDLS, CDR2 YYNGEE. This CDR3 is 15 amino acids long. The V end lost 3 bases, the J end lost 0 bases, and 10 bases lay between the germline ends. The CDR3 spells CASSGGTPSGNTIYF. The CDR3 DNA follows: TGTGCCAGCAGCGGTGGGACACCCTCTGGAAACACCATATATTTT.

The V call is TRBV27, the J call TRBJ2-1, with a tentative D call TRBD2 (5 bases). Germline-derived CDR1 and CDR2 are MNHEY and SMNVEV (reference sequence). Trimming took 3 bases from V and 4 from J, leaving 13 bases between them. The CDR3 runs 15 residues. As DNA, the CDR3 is TGTGCCAGCAGTTTTACTAGAAGTCTTTACAATGAGCAGTTCTTC. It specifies CASSFTRSLYNEQFF.

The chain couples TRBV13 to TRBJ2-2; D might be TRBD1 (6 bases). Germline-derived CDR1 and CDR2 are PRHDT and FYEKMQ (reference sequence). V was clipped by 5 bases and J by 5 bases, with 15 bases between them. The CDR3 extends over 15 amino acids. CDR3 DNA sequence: TGTGCCAGCAGCATTTATAACAGGGATACCGGGGAGCTGTTTTTT. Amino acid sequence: CASSIYNRDTGELFF.

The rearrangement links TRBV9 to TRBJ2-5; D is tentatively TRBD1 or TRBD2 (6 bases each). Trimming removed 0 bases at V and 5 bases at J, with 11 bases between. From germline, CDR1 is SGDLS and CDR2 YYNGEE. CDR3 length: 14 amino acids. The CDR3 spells CASSVASGAETQYF. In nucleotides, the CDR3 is TGTGCCAGCAGCGTAGCATCGGGGGCTGAGACCCAGTACTTC.

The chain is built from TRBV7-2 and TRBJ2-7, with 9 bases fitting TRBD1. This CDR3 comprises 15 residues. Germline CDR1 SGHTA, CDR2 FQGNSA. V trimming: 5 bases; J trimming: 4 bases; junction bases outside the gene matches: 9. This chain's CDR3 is CASSRWTGVNYEQYF. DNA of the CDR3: TGTGCCAGCAGCCGTTGGACAGGGGTCAATTACGAGCAGTACTTC. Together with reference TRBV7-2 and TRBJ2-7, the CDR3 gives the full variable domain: GAGVSQSPSNKVTEKGKDVELRCDPISGHTALYWYRQSLGQGLEFLIYFQGNSAPDKSGLPSDRFSAERTGGSVSTLTIQRTQQEDSAVYLCASSRWTGVNYEQYFGPGTRLTVT.

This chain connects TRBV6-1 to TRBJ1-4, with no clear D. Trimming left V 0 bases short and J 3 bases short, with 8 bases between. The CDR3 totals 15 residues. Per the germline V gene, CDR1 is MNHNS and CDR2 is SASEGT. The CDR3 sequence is CASSEALAANEKLFF. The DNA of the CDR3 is TGTGCCAGCAGTGAAGCATTGGCAGCTAATGAAAAACTGTTTTTT.

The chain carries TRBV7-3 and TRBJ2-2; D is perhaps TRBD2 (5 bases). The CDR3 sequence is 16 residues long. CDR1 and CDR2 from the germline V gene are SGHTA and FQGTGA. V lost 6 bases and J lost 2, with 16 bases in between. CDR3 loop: CASSPKKTINTGELFF. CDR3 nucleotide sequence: TGTGCCAGCAGTCCTAAGAAGACTATAAACACCGGGGAGCTGTTTTTT.

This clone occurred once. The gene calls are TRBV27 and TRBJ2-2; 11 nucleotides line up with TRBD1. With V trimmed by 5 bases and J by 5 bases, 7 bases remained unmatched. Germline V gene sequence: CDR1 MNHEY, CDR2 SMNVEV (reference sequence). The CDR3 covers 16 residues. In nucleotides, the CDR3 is TGTGCCAGCAGTCCCGGACAGGGGGCTGATACCGGGGAGCTGTTTTTT. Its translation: CASSPGQGADTGELFF.

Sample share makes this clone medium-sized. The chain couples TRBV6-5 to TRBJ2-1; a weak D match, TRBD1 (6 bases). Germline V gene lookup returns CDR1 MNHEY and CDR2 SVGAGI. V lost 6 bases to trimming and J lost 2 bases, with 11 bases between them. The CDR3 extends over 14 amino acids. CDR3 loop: CASSRTETYNEQFF. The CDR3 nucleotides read TGTGCCAGCAGCAGGACAGAGACCTACAATGAGCAGTTCTTC.

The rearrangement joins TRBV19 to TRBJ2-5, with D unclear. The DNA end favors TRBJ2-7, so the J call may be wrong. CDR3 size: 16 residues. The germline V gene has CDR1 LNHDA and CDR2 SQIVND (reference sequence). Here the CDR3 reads CASSPPASRTGYEQYF. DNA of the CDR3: TGTGCCAGTAGTCCGCCCGCCTCCCGGACCGGCTACGAGCAGTACTTC.

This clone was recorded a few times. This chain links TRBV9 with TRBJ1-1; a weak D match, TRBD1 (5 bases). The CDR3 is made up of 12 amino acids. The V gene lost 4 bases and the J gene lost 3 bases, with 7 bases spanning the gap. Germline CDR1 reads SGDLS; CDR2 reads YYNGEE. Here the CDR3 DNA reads TGTGCCAGCAGCTTAGGGGACACTGAAGCTTTCTTT. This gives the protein CASSLGDTEAFF.

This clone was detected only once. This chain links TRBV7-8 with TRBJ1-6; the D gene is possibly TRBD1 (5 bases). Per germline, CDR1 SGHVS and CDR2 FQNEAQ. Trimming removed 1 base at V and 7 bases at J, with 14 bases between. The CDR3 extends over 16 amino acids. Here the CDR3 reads CASSLVAWGKNSPLHF. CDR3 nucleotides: TGTGCCAGCAGCTTAGTCGCCTGGGGGAAAAATTCACCCCTCCACTTT.

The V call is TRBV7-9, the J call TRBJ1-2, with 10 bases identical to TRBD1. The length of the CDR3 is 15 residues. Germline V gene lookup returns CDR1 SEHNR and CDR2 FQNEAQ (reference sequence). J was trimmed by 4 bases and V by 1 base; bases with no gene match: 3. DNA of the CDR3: TGTGCCAGCAGCTTAGGACAGGGGGCGTTCTATGGCTACACCTTC. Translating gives CASSLGQGAFYGYTF. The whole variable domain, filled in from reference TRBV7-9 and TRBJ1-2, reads DTGVSQNPRHKITKRGQNVTFRCDPISEHNRLYWYRQTLGQGPEFLTYFQNEAQLEKSRLLSDRFSAERPKGSFSTLEIQRTEQGDSAMYLCASSLGQGAFYGYTFGSGTRLTVV.

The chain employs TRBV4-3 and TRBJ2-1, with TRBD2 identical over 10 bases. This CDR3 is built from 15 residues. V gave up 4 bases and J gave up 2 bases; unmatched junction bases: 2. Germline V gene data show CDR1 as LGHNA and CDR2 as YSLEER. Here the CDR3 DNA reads TGCGCCAGCAGCCGGACTAGCGGTACCTACAATGAGCAGTTCTTC. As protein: CASSRTSGTYNEQFF.

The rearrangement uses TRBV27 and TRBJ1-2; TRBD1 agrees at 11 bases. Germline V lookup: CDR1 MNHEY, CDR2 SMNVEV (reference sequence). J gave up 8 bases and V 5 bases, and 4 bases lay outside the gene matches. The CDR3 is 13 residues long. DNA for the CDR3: TGTGCCAGCAGTCCGGGGACAGGGGGGGGCTACACCTTC. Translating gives CASSPGTGGGYTF.

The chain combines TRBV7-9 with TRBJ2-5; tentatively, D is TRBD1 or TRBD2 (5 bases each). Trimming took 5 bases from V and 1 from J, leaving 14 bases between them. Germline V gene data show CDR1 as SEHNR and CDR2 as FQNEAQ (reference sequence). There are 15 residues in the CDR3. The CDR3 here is CASSGDGSFQETQYF. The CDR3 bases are TGTGCCAGCAGCGGGGACGGCTCCTTCCAAGAGACCCAGTACTTC.

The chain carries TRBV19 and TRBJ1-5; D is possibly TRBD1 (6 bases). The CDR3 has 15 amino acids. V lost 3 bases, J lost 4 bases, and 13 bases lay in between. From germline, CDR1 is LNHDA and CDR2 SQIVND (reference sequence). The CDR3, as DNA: TGTGCCAGTAGTATTTTCGGACAGACAAATCAGCCCCAGCATTTT. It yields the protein CASSIFGQTNQPQHF.

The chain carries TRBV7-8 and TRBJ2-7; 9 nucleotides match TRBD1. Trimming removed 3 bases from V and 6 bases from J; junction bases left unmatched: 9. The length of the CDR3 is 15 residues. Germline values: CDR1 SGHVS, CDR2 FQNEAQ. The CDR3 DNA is TGTGCCAGCAGCTTTTCACCATTGACAGGGGGCGAGCAGTACTTC. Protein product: CASSFSPLTGGEQYF.

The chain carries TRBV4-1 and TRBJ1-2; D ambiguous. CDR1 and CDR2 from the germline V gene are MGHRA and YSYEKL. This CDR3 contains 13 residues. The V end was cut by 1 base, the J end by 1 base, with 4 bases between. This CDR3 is CASSQVGNYGYTF. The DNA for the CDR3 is TGCGCCAGCAGCCAAGTGGGTAACTATGGCTACACCTTC.

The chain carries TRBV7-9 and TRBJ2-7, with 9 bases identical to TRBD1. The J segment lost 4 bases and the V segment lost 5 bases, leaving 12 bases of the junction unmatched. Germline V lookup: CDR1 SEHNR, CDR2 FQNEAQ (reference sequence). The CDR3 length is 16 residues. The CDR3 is CASSEAPGQGEYEQYF. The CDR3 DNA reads TGTGCCAGCAGCGAAGCTCCGGGACAGGGCGAATACGAGCAGTACTTC.